Following are 3 T cell receptor beta chains from one sample sequenced in a study of technical replicates of blood from a few donors (dated by TCRdb to 2017 to 2019). Libraries came from the immunoSEQ multiplex PCR assay. TCRdb took this table from immuneACCESS and kept in-frame rearrangements with V and J called. Such tables lack part of the clones; where checked against another copy, unresolved V genes explain under half of the gap, and the rest is unexplained. The sample has about 67,000 clones on record, about 98% of them singletons. Approximately 0.17% of the sample is held by the ten biggest clonotypes. Specimen: T cells isolated from PBMCs. These receptors originate from a human donor in good health.

CDR3 DNA: TGCGCCAGCAGCCCCTTCGGACTAGCCACAGATACGCAGTATTTT. It encodes CASSPFGLATDTQYF. This chain links TRBV4-1 with TRBJ2-3; 8 bases agree with TRBD2. After removal of 4 bases from V and 2 bases from J, the junction contained 5 bases not matched to a gene. The CDR3 has 15 amino acids. CDR1 and CDR2 (germline): MGHRA, YSYEKL.

The chain is built from TRBV6-5 and TRBJ1-1; D is perhaps TRBD1 (6 bases). From germline, CDR1 is MNHEY and CDR2 SVGAGI. The CDR3 is made up of 12 amino acids. Deletions cut 0 bases from V and 10 bases from J, with 9 bases between. CDR3: CASSYSGGRAFF. DNA for the CDR3: TGTGCCAGCAGTTACTCGGGGGGGCGAGCTTTCTTT.

The chain uses TRBV6-1 and TRBJ2-7; tentatively, D is TRBD1 (7 bases). Deletions cut 7 bases from V and 1 base from J, with 17 bases between. The CDR3 extends over 15 amino acids. CDR1 and CDR2 from the germline V gene are MNHNS and SASEGT. The CDR3 DNA reads TGTGCCAGCATCAGGGGGGTAGCAAGGTCCTACGAGCAGTACTTC. Translated: CASIRGVARSYEQYF.